This TCR beta chain was sequenced during a study of preoperative IRX-2 immunotherapy in early breast cancer. CDR3 length: 15 residues. Treatment described: preoperative locoregional IRX-2 cytokine immunotherapy. Some clones are missing from TCRdb's copy, which holds only in-frame ones; the method was immunoSEQ multiplex PCR. The sample has fewer than 25,000 clones, around 90% seen once. The clonotype was recovered from a human donor with breast cancer. The starting material was tumor tissue, obtained after IRX-2 immunotherapy. The V gene is TRBV21-1, the J gene TRBJ2-3; TRBD2 reflects the table's D call only, with no check against the DNA. TRBV21-1 represents a pseudogene. CDR3 nucleotides: TGTGCCAGCATCGAGGTGCTAGCGGGGCCAGATACGCAGTATTTT. It translates to CASIEVLAGPDTQYF.